This is a list of T cell receptor beta chains from one sample in a study of blood T cell repertoires in COVID-19. Using immunoSEQ multiplex PCR, the repertoire was profiled, and TCRdb retains in-frame clones only, with some absent. Of a few hundred thousand clones detected, around 84% appear once; the ten largest clones hold roughly 6.2%. The sample comprised PBMCs or T cells enriched from blood (not recorded which). All receptors come from a middle-aged woman who had recovered from COVID-19. Both conserved end residues are part of each CDR3. The D gene is left open where the match is weak. Expanded clones are given a class, and other clones once, few, many or no size at all.

d_gene: TRBD1; v_gene: TRBV7-2; abundance: once; j_gene: TRBJ1-4; CDR3aa: CASSPTGGRANEKLFF; CDR3nt: TGTGCCAGCAGCCCGACAGGGGGTCGGGCTAATGAAAAACTGTTTTTT
d_gene: .; v_gene: TRBV5-1; abundance: .; j_gene: TRBJ2-2; CDR3aa: CASSEWTGELFF; CDR3nt: TGCGCCAGCAGCGAGTGGACAGGGGAGCTGTTTTTT
d_gene: TRBD2; v_gene: TRBV3-1/TRBV3-2; abundance: .; j_gene: TRBJ2-7; CDR3aa: CASSATSGMSYEQYF; CDR3nt: TGTGCCAGCAGCGCGACTAGCGGGATGTCCTACGAGCAGTACTTC
d_gene: .; v_gene: TRBV7-2; abundance: .; j_gene: TRBJ2-1; CDR3aa: CASSSQVSSYNEQFF; CDR3nt: TGTGCCAGCAGCTCACAGGTAAGCTCCTACAATGAGCAGTTCTTC
d_gene: TRBD1; v_gene: TRBV12-3/TRBV12-4; abundance: .; j_gene: TRBJ2-3; CDR3aa: CASKGAFTDTQYF; CDR3nt: TGTGCCAGCAAGGGGGCCTTCACAGATACGCAGTATTTT
d_gene: .; v_gene: TRBV27; abundance: .; j_gene: TRBJ2-7; CDR3aa: CASSLSLSAHMPYEQYF; CDR3nt: TGTGCCAGCAGTTTATCGCTTTCCGCCCACATGCCCTACGAGCAGTACTTC
d_gene: .; v_gene: TRBV5-4; abundance: .; j_gene: TRBJ1-1; CDR3aa: CASNSDTEAFF; CDR3nt: TGTGCCAGCAACTCGGACACTGAAGCTTTCTTT
d_gene: .; v_gene: TRBV30; abundance: .; j_gene: TRBJ2-1; CDR3aa: CAWLRRGNEQFF; CDR3nt: TGTGCCTGGCTACGGAGAGGTAATGAGCAGTTCTTC
d_gene: TRBD1; v_gene: TRBV10-2; abundance: .; j_gene: TRBJ2-5; CDR3aa: CASSEGTDQETQYF; CDR3nt: TGCGCCAGCAGTGAGGGGACAGACCAAGAGACCCAGTACTTC
d_gene: .; v_gene: TRBV5-4; abundance: .; j_gene: TRBJ2-1; CDR3aa: CASSLGLPGRNEQFF; CDR3nt: TGTGCCAGCAGCTTAGGGCTCCCTGGGAGGAATGAGCAGTTCTTC
d_gene: TRBD1; v_gene: TRBV7-8; abundance: .; j_gene: TRBJ1-2; CDR3aa: CASSLVRTGVGTF; CDR3nt: TGTGCCAGCAGCTTAGTTCGGACAGGGGTCGGCACCTTC
d_gene: .; v_gene: TRBV12-5; abundance: .; j_gene: TRBJ1-2; CDR3aa: CASGLPIGQNYGYTF; CDR3nt: TGTGCTAGTGGTTTGCCCATCGGACAGAACTATGGCTACACCTTC
d_gene: TRBD1; v_gene: TRBV10-3; abundance: .; j_gene: TRBJ1-5; CDR3aa: CAISQQGTSNQPQHF; CDR3nt: TGTGCCATCAGTCAACAGGGGACGAGCAATCAGCCCCAGCATTTT
d_gene: .; v_gene: TRBV2; abundance: .; j_gene: TRBJ1-4; CDR3aa: CASSFGQTLANEKLFF; CDR3nt: TGTGCCAGCAGTTTTGGACAGACCCTCGCTAATGAAAAACTGTTTTTT
d_gene: TRBD2; v_gene: TRBV7-3; abundance: .; j_gene: TRBJ2-3; CDR3aa: CASSLGRETDTQYF; CDR3nt: TGTGCCAGCAGCTTGGGGCGGGAGACCGATACGCAGTATTTT
d_gene: .; v_gene: TRBV12-5; abundance: .; j_gene: TRBJ1-2; CDR3aa: CASGPGGVGYTF; CDR3nt: TGTGCTAGTGGTCCCGGCGGGGTGGGCTACACCTTC
d_gene: .; v_gene: TRBV3-1/TRBV3-2; abundance: .; j_gene: TRBJ1-1; CDR3aa: CASSQSNSYLNTEAFF; CDR3nt: TGTGCCAGCAGCCAAAGTAACAGTTATTTGAACACTGAAGCTTTCTTT
d_gene: TRBD2; v_gene: TRBV19; abundance: .; j_gene: TRBJ2-3; CDR3aa: CASSISGTHIGSNF; CDR3nt: TGTGCCAGTAGTATAAGCGGGACCCACATAGGGAGCAATTTT
d_gene: TRBD1; v_gene: TRBV11-2; abundance: .; j_gene: TRBJ1-2; CDR3aa: CASSPGQGMWNYGYTF; CDR3nt: TGTGCCAGCAGCCCCGGACAGGGCATGTGGAACTATGGCTACACCTTC
d_gene: .; v_gene: TRBV4-1; abundance: .; j_gene: TRBJ1-5; CDR3aa: CASSQTFMVGGGAGQPQHF; CDR3nt: TGCGCCAGCAGCCAAACTTTTATGGTGGGGGGAGGTGCTGGGCAGCCCCAGCATTTT
d_gene: .; v_gene: TRBV24-1; abundance: few; j_gene: TRBJ2-3; CDR3aa: CATSDLGGRSEDTQYF; CDR3nt: TGTGCCACCAGTGATTTGGGGGGCCGATCTGAAGATACGCAGTATTTT
d_gene: .; v_gene: TRBV5-1; abundance: .; j_gene: TRBJ2-1; CDR3aa: CASLSGISGNEQFF; CDR3nt: TGCGCCAGCCTATCGGGAATAAGTGGTAATGAGCAGTTCTTC
d_gene: .; v_gene: TRBV7-9; abundance: .; j_gene: TRBJ1-6; CDR3aa: CASSLDGNSPLHF; CDR3nt: TGTGCCAGCAGCTTAGACGGGAATTCACCCCTCCACTTT
d_gene: TRBD1; v_gene: TRBV19; abundance: .; j_gene: TRBJ1-5; CDR3aa: CASSVSGTGENQPQHF; CDR3nt: TGTGCCAGTAGTGTATCCGGGACAGGGGAAAATCAGCCCCAGCATTTT
d_gene: TRBD1; v_gene: TRBV10-2; abundance: .; j_gene: TRBJ2-1; CDR3aa: CASRAATGAYNEQFF; CDR3nt: TGCGCCAGCAGGGCCGCGACAGGGGCCTACAATGAGCAGTTCTTC